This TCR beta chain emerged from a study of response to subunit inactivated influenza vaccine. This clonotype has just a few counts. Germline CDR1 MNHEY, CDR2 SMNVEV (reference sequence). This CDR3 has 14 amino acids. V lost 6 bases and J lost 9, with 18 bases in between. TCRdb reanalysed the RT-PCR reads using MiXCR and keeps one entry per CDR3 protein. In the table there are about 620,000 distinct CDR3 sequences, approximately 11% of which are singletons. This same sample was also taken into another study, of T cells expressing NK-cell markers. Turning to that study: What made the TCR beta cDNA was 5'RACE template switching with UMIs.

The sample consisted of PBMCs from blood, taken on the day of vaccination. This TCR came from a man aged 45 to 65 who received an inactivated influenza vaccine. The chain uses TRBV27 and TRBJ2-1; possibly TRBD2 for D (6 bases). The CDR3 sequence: CASSPITRRGEQFF. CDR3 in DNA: TGTGCCAGCAGCCCAATCACACGGCGGGGTGAGCAGTTCTTC.